A single T cell receptor beta chain is shown here with its context. This clonotype was seen ten or more times. Its antigen is unknown. Within one base of it there is no much larger clone, and no base qualities were kept. All donors were healthy Caucasians. The twin cohort comprised three pairs of female monozygotic twins, all aged about 18 to 29 years. Miltenyi CD45RO+ enrichment and human naive T-cell isolation kits were used to isolate memory (CD45RO+) and naive T cells from PBMC. Between the V and J ends, shortened by 3 bases and 9 bases respectively, the junction contains 18 bases. CDR1 and CDR2 are drawn from the germline V gene (reference sequence): SEHNR, FQNEAQ. From the cysteine through the phenylalanine, the CDR3 covers 15 amino acids. The entry retains the CDR3 DNA only, 45 bases that are in frame from base 1. This specimen belongs to a study of identical twins listed by TCRdb under 2016. Study-level background: To test whether fetal clonotypes persist, the study used deep sequencing on TCR alpha and beta repertoires from monozygotic twins, unrelated adults of various ages, and cord blood. Replicate twin experiments were performed at different times using different library preparation protocols to rule out contamination. Paper-wide results and their limitations: Out-of-frame TCR alpha sequences shared between twins showed an excess of low generation-probability sequences compared with coincidental sharing between unrelated individuals. Conclusions relied on cross-sectional statistical analysis, since the same donors could not be followed over many years. Excess twin sharing in beta out-of-frame sequences was weaker because fewer shared sequences lowered the signal-to-noise ratio. In monozygotic twins, recombination models systematically underestimated out-of-frame TCR alpha sharing, but the models matched the sharing seen between unrelated individuals. Abundant cord blood beta clonotypes had fewer insertions, young adult naive repertoires showed a similar but weaker trend, and memory repertoires showed no such trend. Zero-insertion analyses could be partly confounded by invariant T cells such as MAIT and iNKT, although diverse VJ usage argued against such confounding for most clonotypes.

The method behind the library was 5' RACE. TCRdb shows the sequencer as Illumina HiSeq 2000. Template switching added a universal primer binding site, and the final cDNA carried a unique molecular identifier that allowed TCR cDNA molecules to be counted accurately. Specific primers in the conserved constant-segment region were used to synthesize first-strand cDNA for the TCR alpha and beta chains. To control for contamination, every cDNA library was double barcoded, receiving both a SMART-Mk sample barcode and Illumina barcodes. TruSeq adapter sequences and Illumina sample barcodes were added in two successive PCR steps. The TCR alpha and beta cDNA libraries were sequenced on the Illumina HiSeq platform using custom primers. As for the authors' bioinformatics: Raw reads were processed with MiGEC to extract unique molecular identifiers, and MiXCR was used to determine CDR3 positions. Recombination models were inferred per individual with the repgenHMM and IGoR tools using an EM algorithm. The tcR package in R was used for shared clonotype analysis, with sharing normalized by the product of cloneset sizes. Out-of-frame nonproductive sequences were analyzed to study raw recombination free of thymic and clonal selection effects. TCRdb reanalyzed the raw reads on its own, using fastp at Q25 for trimming and MiXCR for clone calling, and kept in-frame beta chains. Rows are unified per CDR3 protein, each entry keeping the most common DNA and genes. The V and J calls were determined by TCRdb, not by the authors. Here the sample has a few hundred thousand distinct CDR3 sequences; roughly 8.6% occur a single time. Roughly 2.1% of the sample is taken by the ten largest.

These data also featured in a second study, about yellow fever vaccine responses in identical twins. The second study also describes: According to the authors, the vaccine-induced T cell response in identical twins seemed to be partly convergent and partly specific to each individual. Focusing on identical twins, the study followed the T cell clones that responded to the vaccine, and did so with precision.

The receptor was isolated from a woman between 18 and 29 years old in good health. Here the chain combines TRBV7-9 and TRBJ2-1; 5 matching bases give a weak D call of TRBD2. Sequencing was done on a sample of memory (CD45RO+) T cells sorted from blood. This specimen's cell subset or site label, interpreted: CD45RO+ enriched T cells. Here is the DNA: TGTGCCAGCAGCTTTCTCGGCGGTAGAGGAGGTGAGCAGTTCTTC. The resulting protein is CASSFLGGRGGEQFF.